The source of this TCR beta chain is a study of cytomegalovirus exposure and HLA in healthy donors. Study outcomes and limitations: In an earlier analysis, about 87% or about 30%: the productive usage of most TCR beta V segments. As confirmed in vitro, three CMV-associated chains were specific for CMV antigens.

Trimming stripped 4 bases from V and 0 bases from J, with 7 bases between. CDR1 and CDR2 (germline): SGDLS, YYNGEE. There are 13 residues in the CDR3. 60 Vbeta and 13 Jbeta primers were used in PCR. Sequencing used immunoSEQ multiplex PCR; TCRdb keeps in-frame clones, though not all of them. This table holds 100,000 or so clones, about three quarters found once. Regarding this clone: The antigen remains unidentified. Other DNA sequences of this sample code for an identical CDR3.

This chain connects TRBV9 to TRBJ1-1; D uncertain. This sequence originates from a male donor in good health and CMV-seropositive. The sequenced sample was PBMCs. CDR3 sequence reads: CASSSQVNTEAFF. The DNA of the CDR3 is TGTGCCAGCAGCTCCCAGGTGAACACTGAAGCTTTCTTT. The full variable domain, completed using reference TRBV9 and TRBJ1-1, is DSGVTQTPKHLITATGQRVTLRCSPRSGDLSVYWYQQSLDQGLQFLIQYYNGEERAKGNILERFSAQQFPDLHSELNLSSLELGDSALYFCASSSQVNTEAFFGQGTRLTVV.